The T cell receptor beta chain under discussion was sequenced for a study of blood T cell repertoires in COVID-19. Method: immunoSEQ multiplex PCR; TCRdb's copy keeps in-frame clones and lacks some. Of about 280,000 clones listed, about 85% are singletons. Among Cohort 3 donors, those recovered had two negative PCRs, clearance, or symptom resolution. The TCR comes from a woman aged 45-65 years who had recovered from COVID-19. Sequencing input: PBMCs or T cells enriched from blood (not recorded which).

The CDR3, as DNA: TGTGCCAGCAGCTTGGCTTCCGCGGGACAGGGTTATTCACCCCTCCACTTT. Protein: CASSLASAGQGYSPLHF. V and J are TRBV5-4 and TRBJ1-6, with 9 bases that match TRBD1. Trimming cost V 0 bases and J 8 bases; bases outside gene matches: 9. The CDR3 consists of 17 residues. CDR1 is SGHNT, CDR2 YYREEE, per germline (reference sequence).